These 12 T cell receptor beta chains were sequenced from one sample in a study of Ad26.COV2.S vaccination and SARS-CoV-2 variants. The table came from immunoSEQ multiplex PCR; TCRdb's copy has only in-frame clones and leaves some out. The repertoire holds more than 150,000 clones, with around 88% as singletons. This sample comprised peripheral blood, obtained after recovery from COVID-19. The receptor set was obtained from a human donor who had recovered from COVID-19.

This clone is a singleton in its sample. V usage is TRBV4-1 and J usage is TRBJ2-7; 7 bases align to TRBD1. This CDR3 contains 14 residues. With 1 base clipped from V and 5 bases from J, the junction kept 5 bases outside the gene matches. Germline V gives CDR1 MGHRA, CDR2 YSYEKL. The CDR3 bases are TGCGCCAGCAGCCAAGGACAGGGTGCAGACGAGCAGTACTTC. Protein product: CASSQGQGADEQYF.

The V gene is TRBV5-1, the J gene TRBJ1-1; perhaps TRBD1 as D (5 bases). The CDR3 is 14 amino acids. Germline V lookup: CDR1 SGHRS, CDR2 YFSETQ. V was shortened by 4 bases and J by 1 base, with 11 bases between the two germline ends. The CDR3 is CASSARDGNTEAFF. Written as DNA, the CDR3 is TGCGCCAGCAGCGCCCGGGACGGGAACACTGAAGCTTTCTTT. Full variable domain (outside the CDR3, taken from reference TRBV5-1 and TRBJ1-1): KAGVTQTPRYLIKTRGQQVTLSCSPISGHRSVSWYQQTPGQGLQFLFEYFSETQRNKGNFPGRFSGRQFSNSRSEMNVSTLELGDSALYLCASSARDGNTEAFFGQGTRLTVV.

V is TRBV6-6 and J is TRBJ1-3; D might be TRBD1 (6 bases). Germline assignment: CDR1 MNHNY and CDR2 SVGAGI (reference sequence). The CDR3 sequence is 13 residues long. This chain's CDR3 is CACGGLSGNTIYF. In DNA form, the CDR3 reads TGTGCGTGCGGGGGCCTCTCTGGAAACACCATATATTTT.

This chain joins TRBV6-5 and TRBJ2-1; no definite D call. Germline V gene data show CDR1 as MNHEY and CDR2 as SVGAGI. V was clipped by 6 bases and J by 10 bases, with 13 bases between them. This CDR3 contains 12 residues. The CDR3 nucleotides read TGTGCCAGCAGACCCCTCCTACAGGAGCAGTTCTTC. Translated, it gives CASRPLLQEQFF.

J is TRBJ2-3 and V is TRBV30; the match to TRBD2 covers 14 bases. Unmatched junction bases numbered 5, after V lost 5 bases and J lost 7 bases. The germline V gene encodes CDR1 GTSNPN and CDR2 SVGIG (reference sequence). The length of the CDR3 is 14 residues. The CDR3 coding sequence is TGTGCCTGGGGGACTAGCGGGAGTCTGAATACGCAGTATTTT. Its translation is CAWGTSGSLNTQYF.

V gene TRBV7-2 combines with J gene TRBJ1-2; no definite D call. Germline lookup yields CDR1 SGHTA and CDR2 FQGNSA. V was shortened by 5 bases and J by 4 bases, with 14 bases between the two germline ends. The CDR3 loop spans 14 amino acids. The CDR3 sequence is CASSPPTTSYGYTF. Here the CDR3 DNA reads TGTGCCAGCAGCCCTCCGACAACATCCTATGGCTACACCTTC.

The chain couples TRBV7-2 to TRBJ2-5; D could derive from TRBD1 or TRBD2 (5 bases each). V dropped 5 bases and J dropped 5 bases, with 12 bases sitting between them. Germline CDR1 is SGHTA and CDR2 is FQGNSA. This CDR3 is built from 13 residues. The CDR3 DNA follows: TGTGCCAGCAGCGACGGGGCCTGGGAGACCCAGTACTTC. This encodes CASSDGAWETQYF.

V usage is TRBV5-1 and J usage is TRBJ1-2, with a possible D match to TRBD1 (5 bases). There are 13 residues in the CDR3. V dropped 5 bases and J dropped 6 bases, with 14 bases sitting between them. From germline, CDR1 is SGHRS and CDR2 YFSETQ. The CDR3 bases are TGCGCCAGCAGGGAGGGAGAGACAGATGGCTACACCTTC. Amino acid sequence: CASREGETDGYTF.

The CDR3 reads CARSFGDSPYNEQFF. In DNA form, the CDR3 reads TGTGCCAGAAGCTTCGGGGACTCGCCTTACAATGAGCAGTTCTTC. This chain uses TRBV5-3 with TRBJ2-1; a weak D match, TRBD2 (6 bases). TRBV5-3 is designated an ORF whose function remains uncertain. V lost 2 bases, J lost 4 bases, and 13 bases lay in between. The CDR3 consists of 15 residues.

The chain uses TRBV7-2 and TRBJ2-7; 12 bases agree with TRBD2. J was trimmed by 7 bases and V by 4 bases; bases with no gene match: 5. Germline V gene data show CDR1 as SGHTA and CDR2 as FQGNSA. This CDR3 has 14 residues. For the CDR3, the DNA is TGTGCCAGCAGCTCGAGGACTAGCGGGGTGGAGCAGTACTTC. Translation: CASSSRTSGVEQYF.

The chain joins TRBV7-2 to TRBJ1-3; 7 bases map to TRBD1. The CDR3 has 15 amino acids. Germline V CDR1 and CDR2: SGHTA, FQGNSA. Trimming removed 5 bases from V and 4 bases from J; junction bases left unmatched: 8. The CDR3 sequence: CASSPQTGHGNTIYF. The CDR3, as DNA: TGTGCCAGCAGCCCTCAGACAGGGCACGGAAACACCATATATTTT.

This clone came up a few times. CDR3 sequence reads: CAISDLTGNQPQHF. The CDR3, as DNA: TGTGCCATCAGTGACTTAACAGGGAATCAGCCCCAGCATTTT. This chain links TRBV10-3 with TRBJ1-5; D might be TRBD1 (6 bases). The CDR3 has 14 residues. The germline V gene has CDR1 ENHRY and CDR2 SYGVKD. Trimming shortened V by 3 bases and J by 4 bases, and 10 bases separated the two germline ends.